This T cell receptor (beta chain) stems from a study of T cell responses to AZD1222 COVID-19 vaccine (dated by TCRdb to the early 2020s). Regarding the study in general: TCR sequencing covered 233 trial participants: 207 given two doses of AZD1222 and approximately 25 given two doses of MenACWY control vaccine. Trial participants were enrolled by age into subgroups of 18-55, 56-69 and 70-plus years, and roughly 150, 30 and 60 TCR-sequenced participants, respectively, were included in these subgroups.

The CDR3 goes from the cysteine to the phenylalanine over 15 residues. Just the 45-base CDR3 DNA is kept, in frame starting at base 1. V is shortened by 3 bases, J by 7 bases, and the region joining them spans 16 bases. Based on the germline V gene, the CDR1 and CDR2 sequences are SGDLS and YYNGEE. Study-wide conclusions, independent of this receptor: Only six or seven AZD1222 recipients were SARS-CoV-2 seropositive at baseline, limiting conclusions about previously exposed vaccinees. Participants were mostly white British and included more females than males, and it was suggested by the authors that clonal diversity may have been underestimated. Because no samples from the day 14 peak response were available, repertoires could be characterized only after the peak T cell response. The vaccine-associated CD4 TCRs covered the entire spike protein, and the dominant responses fell in regions 160-218 and 743-854. A significant rise in spike-specific TCR breadth and depth was observed after two AZD1222 doses relative to day 0 and relative to MenACWY recipients. Reportedly, close to half of the unique spike-specific TCRs recognized epitopes lying outside the regions that are mutated in the B.1.351 and B.1.1.7 variants. In the small 56-69-year group, the increase in depth fell short of significance, most likely because of low power.

About this clone itself: Its antigen remains unidentified. No much larger clone exists at a distance of one base, and base qualities are not known.

Taken with the paper, the label for time point translates to: about 28 days (+/-7) after the second vaccine dose. Because spike-specific TCR depth and breadth did not differ between the two schedules, AZD1222 recipients who got a second dose at roughly 4 weeks were pooled with those who got a second dose at roughly 12 weeks. Vaccinee samples came from UK trials COV001 and COV002, including a single-blind randomized controlled phase 2/3 trial of AZD1222 (ChAdOx1 nCoV-19) in healthy adults. For TCRbeta chain sequencing, PBMC samples from trial participants were taken at day 0 and at day 28 after the second dose. The CDR3 regions of human TCRbeta chains were analyzed by immunosequencing. The published analysis was carried out like this. TCRs in the repertoires were compared against a reference library of SARS-CoV-2-specific TCRs that had been generated with the MIRA antigen-specificity platform. Breadth meant the fraction of unique TCRs that were SARS-CoV-2-associated, whereas depth meant the fraction of total T cells that were SARS-CoV-2-associated. Each spike-specific TCR was assigned to its reactive spike region and to a CD4 or CD8 class using the MIRA data. Log10-transformed breadth and depth values were compared by one-way ANOVA with Sidak's multiple comparisons tests. TCRdb stores this immuneACCESS table with in-frame sequences only. Part of the clones is absent; in the studies checked, under half of the shortfall reflects unresolved V genes, and no reason is known for the rest. V and J calls and clone size are those listed in that table; D and trimming were worked out from the DNA. In all, the sample holds tens of thousands of clones, and approximately 90% of those were seen once. Together, the top ten hold roughly 12% of the sample.

The material sequenced was peripheral blood, taken 28 days after the second AZD1222 dose. The receptor was derived from an adult who received the AZD1222 COVID-19 vaccine. The rearrangement combines TRBV9 with TRBJ2-2; the D gene assignment is ambiguous. The CDR3 corresponds to CASSDGRVARGELFF. The DNA sequence is TGTGCCAGCAGCGACGGGCGAGTGGCCCGCGGGGAGCTGTTTTTT.